Following are 4 T cell receptor beta chains from one sample sequenced in a study of T cell responses to AZD1222 COVID-19 vaccine. TCRdb's table, derived via immunoSEQ multiplex PCR, lists solely in-frame clones and lacks some. The table shows roughly 170,000 clones, with approximately 93% occurring only once. Sequencing was performed on peripheral blood, taken on day 0 of AZD1222 vaccination. The receptors shown here come from an adult in good health.

V is TRBV29-1 and J is TRBJ1-1, with D perhaps TRBD1 (5 bases). The CDR3 is 16 residues long. V lost 6 bases and J lost 0, with 20 bases in between. CDR1 is SQVTM, CDR2 ANQGSEA, per germline. This CDR3 reads CSVKGNIVGMNTEAFF. CDR3 nucleotide sequence: TGCAGCGTAAAGGGGAACATCGTCGGAATGAACACTGAAGCTTTCTTT.

This chain connects TRBV20-1 to TRBJ1-1; no reliable D call. Germline-derived CDR1 and CDR2 are DFQATT and SNEGSKA (reference sequence). The CDR3 contains 14 residues. The V end lost 3 bases, the J end lost 0 bases, and 11 bases lay between the germline ends. CDR3 in DNA: TGCAGTGCTAGTAACGGCCAGGTGAACACTGAAGCTTTCTTT. It codes for CSASNGQVNTEAFF.

The chain recombines TRBV19 with TRBJ2-7; possible D gene TRBD2, 6 bases. V was pared by 5 bases and J by 3 bases, with 20 bases between. The germline CDR1 and CDR2 sequences are LNHDA and SQIVND (reference sequence). The CDR3 has 16 residues. CDR3 DNA: TGTGCCAGTAGTTTCATCGTCTCGCGGGGTCACTACGAGCAGTACTTC. Its translation is CASSFIVSRGHYEQYF.

This rearrangement joins TRBV5-1 to TRBJ2-2; 7 bases are shared with TRBD1. CDR1 is SGHRS, CDR2 YFSETQ, per germline. With V trimmed by 4 bases and J by 5 bases, 5 bases remained unmatched. This CDR3 has 14 residues. CDR3 sequence: CASSRQGGTGELFF. CDR3 DNA: TGCGCCAGCAGCCGACAGGGCGGAACCGGGGAGCTGTTTTTT.